A selection of T cell receptor beta chains follows, all from one sample in a study of T cell repertoires in cytomegalovirus infection. In TCRdb, the reads were re-called with MiXCR into one record per CDR3 protein. The data show fewer than 850,000 distinct CDR3 sequences, 25% to 35% seen once. The antigens these receptors bind are not known. The source material was cultured CD8+ T cells from PBMCs, sampled from culture after CMV antigen stimulation. The receptors come from a human donor in good health (CMV status not recorded). Some clones in this sample may be carry-over from other donors' samples. The CDR3 runs from the conserved cysteine through the conserved F or W. D genes are given only for firm matches. Some rows have no size entry. The others give once, few or many, or a class for an expanded clone.

TRBJ2-3	TRBV27	TRBD2	-	TGTGCCAGCAGAACTAGCGGGGGGACCTCCACAGATACGCAGTATTTT	CASRTSGGTSTDTQYF
TRBJ2-5	TRBV6-5	-	-	TGTGCCAGCACTAGGGGACCCAATACTAAAAAAGAGACCCAGTACTTC	CASTRGPNTKKETQYF
TRBJ1-2	TRBV5-5	-	-	TGTGCCAGCAGCTTCCGGACAGCCTTCTATGGCTACACCTTC	CASSFRTAFYGYTF
TRBJ2-5	TRBV7-8	TRBD2	-	TGTGCCAGCAGCTTAGACGAGCGGGGGGGGGGAGAGACCCAGTACTTC	CASSLDERGGGETQYF
TRBJ2-1	TRBV7-9	-	-	TGTGCCAGCAGCCAAGTCTGGAGTGGGGGCTATGAGCAGTTCTTC	CASSQVWSGGYEQFF
TRBJ2-1	TRBV4-1	-	few	TGCGCCAGCAGCCAAGATACGGACCCTTACAATGAGCAGTTCTTC	CASSQDTDPYNEQFF
TRBJ2-1	TRBV5-4	TRBD2	-	TGTGCCAGCAGTTTGAAGCGGGGGGGTGTAGATGAGCAGTTCTTC	CASSLKRGGVDEQFF
TRBJ1-6	TRBV7-9	-	few	TGTGCCAGCAGCTTAGGGGCCGGGGATAATTCACCCCTCCACTTT	CASSLGAGDNSPLHF
TRBJ2-3	TRBV10-3	TRBD1	few	TGTGCCATCAGAGACTCAGGGGGCAGAGATACGCAGTATTTT	CAIRDSGGRDTQYF
TRBJ2-5	TRBV4-1	-	few	TGTGCCAGCAGCCAAGATCTTTCGTTCGGGGGGCCACGGGAGACCCAGTACTTC	CASSQDLSFGGPRETQYF
TRBJ1-1	TRBV27	-	-	TGTGCCAGCAGCCCGAACAGCCCGAACACTGAAGCTTTCTTT	CASSPNSPNTEAFF
TRBJ2-2	TRBV4-2	-	-	TGTGCCAGCAGCCAAGAGAGGAGGGAGCTGTTTTTT	CASSQERRELFF
TRBJ2-1	TRBV27	TRBD2	few	TGTGCCAGCGGGATAGCGGGGGGATATGAGCAGTTCTTC	CASGIAGGYEQFF
TRBJ2-7	TRBV7-6	TRBD1	-	TGTGCCAGCAGGTCCGGGACAGGGAGCTACGAGCAGTACTTC	CASRSGTGSYEQYF
TRBJ2-5	TRBV24-1	TRBD2	-	TGTGCCACCAGTGATTTATTTAGCGGGGAAGAGACCCAGTACTTC	CATSDLFSGEETQYF
TRBJ2-7	TRBV27	-	-	TGTGCCAGCAGTTCCCCCCGACTGGCCGAGCAGTACTTC	CASSSPRLAEQYF